The rows below give T cell receptor beta chains drawn from one sample of a study of human T cells and chemical hapten exposure. A single record per CDR3 protein comes from TCRdb applying MiXCR to the RACE reads. The sample yields around 74,000 distinct CDR3 sequences, approximately 35% seen once. Sequenced here: whole blood, sampled in connection with sensitization to the hapten diphenylcyclopropenone (DPC). Receptor source: a man aged 35-49 years with alopecia areata. Some clones in this sample may be carry-over from other donors' samples. The CDR3 runs from the conserved cysteine through the conserved F or W. Each record gives: V gene, clone size, J gene, D gene, CDR3 protein, CDR3 DNA. The D gene is left open where the match is weak. Expanded clones get a size class; other rows say once, few or many, or leave the size out.

>TRBV20-1|few|TRBJ1-1|.
CSARRGARNTEAFF
TGCAGTGCTAGAAGGGGGGCAAGGAACACTGAAGCTTTCTTT
>TRBV5-1|once|TRBJ1-4|.
CASSQGTSNEKLFF
TGCGCCAGCAGCCAAGGGACTAGTAATGAAAAACTGTTTTTT
>TRBV20-1|.|TRBJ2-1|TRBD1
CSANRGDSYNEQFF
TGCAGTGCAAACAGGGGGGATTCCTACAATGAGCAGTTCTTC
>TRBV6-6|.|TRBJ1-3|.
CASSSPGLQLSGNTIYF
TGTGCCAGCAGTTCCCCGGGCCTCCAGCTCTCTGGAAACACCATATATTTT
>TRBV20-1|few|TRBJ1-6|.
CSARDRARAGSPLHF
TGCAGTGCTAGAGACCGGGCCAGGGCCGGTTCACCCCTCCACTTT
>TRBV10-1|few|TRBJ2-7|.
CASSDGSGAYEQYF
TGCGCCAGCAGTGATGGTAGCGGTGCCTACGAGCAGTACTTC
>TRBV7-2|many|TRBJ2-1|.
CASSLSSAVNEQFF
TGTGCCAGCAGCTTATCTAGCGCGGTCAATGAGCAGTTCTTC
>TRBV7-3|few|TRBJ2-1|TRBD2
CASSAGVRGLAEVEQFF
TGTGCCAGCAGCGCCGGGGTTCGGGGACTAGCGGAGGTTGAGCAGTTCTTC
>TRBV27|.|TRBJ1-2|TRBD1
CASSQPGQSNYGYTF
TGTGCCAGCAGCCAACCGGGACAGTCTAACTATGGCTACACCTTC
>TRBV7-8|.|TRBJ2-1|.
CASSLGPAAGEQFF
TGTGCCAGCTCCCTGGGGCCCGCCGCCGGTGAGCAGTTCTTC
>TRBV27|few|TRBJ1-6|TRBD1
CASGGRTGDWSPLHF
TGTGCCAGCGGGGGCCGGACAGGGGATTGGTCACCCCTCCACTTT
>TRBV2|.|TRBJ1-1|.
CASSEGTPMLRAFF
TGTGCCAGCAGTGAGGGGACTCCAATGCTGAGAGCTTTCTTT
>TRBV4-1|few|TRBJ1-5|.
CASSQGQGPSNQPQHF
TGCGCCAGCAGCCAAGGTCAGGGACCGAGTAATCAGCCCCAGCATTTT
>TRBV5-5|few|TRBJ1-1|.
CASSLAPEGSEAFF
TGTGCCAGCAGCTTGGCCCCCGAGGGCAGTGAGGCTTTCTTT
>TRBV20-1|.|TRBJ2-1|.
CSARGGASSYNEQFF
TGCAGTGCTAGAGGGGGCGCTAGCTCCTACAATGAGCAGTTCTTC
>TRBV11-2|few|TRBJ2-4|.
CASSWGRAKNIQYF
TGTGCCAGCAGCTGGGGGAGAGCCAAAAACATTCAGTACTTC
>TRBV6-2/TRBV6-3|once|TRBJ2-2|.
CASSNGGELFF
TGTGCCAGCAGTAATGGCGGGGAGCTGTTTTTT
>TRBV7-9|few|TRBJ2-7|.
CASSFGSTYEQYF
TGTGCCAGCAGCTTCGGCAGTACCTACGAGCAGTACTTC
>TRBV6-5|.|TRBJ2-7|.
CASSRGRRLDEQYF
TGTGCCAGCAGCCGAGGACGGAGACTGGACGAGCAGTACTTC
>TRBV7-2|.|TRBJ1-3|.
CASSPTGAGSRNTIYF
TGTGCCAGCAGCCCTACGGGGGCAGGGTCGAGAAACACCATATATTTT
>TRBV6-5|few|TRBJ1-4|.
CASSYASGDPREKLFF
TGTGCCAGCAGTTACGCCTCAGGGGATCCGCGCGAAAAACTGTTTTTT
>TRBV7-2|.|TRBJ2-7|.
CASSLGGGREQYF
TGTGCCAGCAGCTTGGGCGGGGGCCGCGAGCAGTACTTC
>TRBV7-2|few|TRBJ2-3|.
CASSVYGDTQYF
TGTGCCAGCAGCGTTTACGGAGATACGCAGTATTTT
>TRBV12-3/TRBV12-4|many|TRBJ2-7|TRBD1
CASSYGTGGGEQYF
TGTGCCAGCAGCTACGGGACAGGGGGCGGCGAGCAGTACTTC
>TRBV7-9|.|TRBJ2-2|TRBD1
CASSPALTGVNTGELFF
TGTGCCAGCAGCCCGGCCTTGACAGGGGTGAACACCGGGGAGCTGTTTTTT
>TRBV27|few|TRBJ2-1|.
CASSLDSYNEQFF
TGTGCCAGCAGTTTAGACAGTTACAATGAGCAGTTCTTC
>TRBV12-3/TRBV12-4|few|TRBJ2-3|.
CASRVAVSTDTQYF
TGTGCCAGCAGGGTAGCGGTTAGCACAGATACGCAGTATTTT
>TRBV6-6|.|TRBJ2-7|.
CASRTGGEQYF
TGTGCCAGCAGAACGGGTGGTGAGCAGTACTTC
>TRBV20-1|.|TRBJ1-1|TRBD1
CSAEDRGRGTEAFF
TGCAGTGCTGAGGACAGGGGACGGGGAACTGAAGCTTTCTTT
>TRBV20-1|few|TRBJ2-7|.
CSARDPPGSLYEQYF
TGCAGTGCTAGAGATCCCCCAGGGAGTTTATACGAGCAGTACTTC